The following is a T cell receptor (beta chain) sequence with its context. J was trimmed by 3 bases and V by 3 bases; bases with no gene match: 7. Germline V gene sequence: CDR1 MNHNS, CDR2 SASEGT. There are 15 residues in the CDR3. This entry belongs to a study of blood T cell repertoires in COVID-19. In the source study's methods: The assay estimated nucleated cells by amplifying reference gene primers. The method was immunoSEQ multiplex PCR; TCRdb's version includes in-frame clones alone and lacks a portion of them. The D gene and trimming were derived from the DNA, and the V and J assignments and clone size from that table. The table includes under 150,000 clones, roughly four fifths detected once.

The chain carries TRBV6-1 and TRBJ1-1; 7 bases agree with TRBD1. The clonotype was recovered from a woman between 50 and 59 years old with active or convalescent COVID-19. The sample comprised peripheral blood. The CDR3 DNA follows: TGTGCCAGCAGTGACCGGACAGGTCAATACACTGAAGCTTTCTTT. Translating it yields CASSDRTGQYTEAFF.